Listed below are T cell receptor beta chains from one sample, sequenced in a study of beta chain features in type 1 diabetes. The method was immunoSEQ multiplex PCR; TCRdb's version includes in-frame clones alone and lacks a portion of them. The sample consists of around 240,000 clones, 9.6% of them appearing once. The sequencing input was naive CD4+ T cells from blood. Every receptor here comes from a woman aged 18-35 years in good health. Each CDR3 is given with its conserved first and last residue. D genes are given only for firm matches. Clone size is not always given. Where it is, it says once, few, many or a class for expanded clones.

V gene	D gene	J gene	clone size	CDR3 DNA	CDR3 protein
TRBV6-1	TRBD1	TRBJ1-5	few	TGTGCCAGCATGAGGACAGGGAATCAGCCCCAGCATTTT	CASMRTGNQPQHF
TRBV18	NA	TRBJ1-2	few	TGTGCCAGCTCACCGGGCAGGGACTATGGCTACACCTTC	CASSPGRDYGYTF
TRBV29-1	NA	TRBJ1-1	NA	TGCAGCGTTGCGGCGGCGAGGCAGAGGAACACTGAAGCTTTCTTT	CSVAAARQRNTEAFF
TRBV7-7	NA	TRBJ1-1	NA	TGTGCTAGCAGCTTTGAGCGTGGCACTGAAGCTTTCTTT	CASSFERGTEAFF
TRBV6-8	TRBD2	TRBJ2-3	few	TGTGCCAGCAGTCAAGCGGGACTAGCGGGAGGAGGTTGGAGCACAGATACGCAGTATTTT	CASSQAGLAGGGWSTDTQYF
TRBV5-1	NA	TRBJ2-5	few	TGCGCCAGCAGCTTGACAGGGACGGGGGGGACCCAGTACTTC	CASSLTGTGGTQYF
TRBV5-1	TRBD2	TRBJ2-1	few	TGCGCCAGCAGCCCCACCGCTAGCGGGAACGAGCAGTTCTTC	CASSPTASGNEQFF
TRBV5-1	TRBD1	TRBJ2-5	NA	TGCGCCAGCAGCTTAGGGACAGGGGAGACCCAGTACTTC	CASSLGTGETQYF
TRBV4-1	TRBD2	TRBJ2-7	NA	TGCGCCAGCAGCCTCACCGGGACTAGCGGACTCCAATACGAGCAGTACTTC	CASSLTGTSGLQYEQYF
TRBV21-1	NA	TRBJ2-1	NA	TGTGCCAGCAGCATTCACGCGATGGGACTCAACAATGAGCAGTTCTTC	CASSIHAMGLNNEQFF
TRBV5-4	NA	TRBJ1-2	few	TGTGCCAGCAGCCCCTCTCCGGGAGACTATGGCTACACCTTC	CASSPSPGDYGYTF
TRBV4-1	TRBD1	TRBJ1-2	NA	TGCGCCAGCAGCCAAGCTTTCACGGGACAGTTCAACTATGGCTACACCTTC	CASSQAFTGQFNYGYTF
TRBV4-2	NA	TRBJ1-4	few	TGTGCCAGCAACAAAAACAGTGCAACTAATGAAAAACTGTTTTTT	CASNKNSATNEKLFF
TRBV2	TRBD1	TRBJ2-7	few	TGTGCCAGCCAAGGACAGGGGGCCTACGAGCAGTACTTC	CASQGQGAYEQYF
TRBV9	NA	TRBJ1-1	NA	TGTGCCAGCAGCGTTATGACAGGGAACACTGAAGCTTTCTTT	CASSVMTGNTEAFF
TRBV5-1	TRBD1	TRBJ2-5	NA	TGCGCCAGCAGCCCGACAGGGTCGCTTGAGACCCAGTACTTC	CASSPTGSLETQYF
TRBV6-4	TRBD1	TRBJ1-1	few	TGTGCCAGCAGTAGTACAGGGGCTCAGAACACTGAAGCTTTCTTT	CASSSTGAQNTEAFF
TRBV28	TRBD2	TRBJ2-5	few	TGTGCCAGCAGCCTTAGCGGGGTGCCTTACCAAGAGACCCAGTACTTC	CASSLSGVPYQETQYF
TRBV30	TRBD2	TRBJ2-1	NA	TGTGCCTGGAGTGGAACCCTAGCGGGAGGGCCCAATGAGCAGTTCTTC	CAWSGTLAGGPNEQFF
TRBV4-2	NA	TRBJ2-3	NA	TGTGCCAGCAGCCAAGAGGCTAGCGGCACAGATACGCAGTATTTT	CASSQEASGTDTQYF
TRBV2	NA	TRBJ1-2	few	TGTGCCAGCAGTGCGGGAGGGGTCATATATGGCTACACCTTC	CASSAGGVIYGYTF
TRBV7-9	TRBD1	TRBJ1-2	many	TGTGCCAGCAGCTCTGGGACAGCACCTAACTATGGCTACACCTTC	CASSSGTAPNYGYTF
TRBV7-9	NA	TRBJ1-5	few	TGTGCCAGCAGCTTAGCTTATAGCAATCAGCCCCAGCATTTT	CASSLAYSNQPQHF
TRBV30	TRBD1	TRBJ1-5	NA	TGTGCCTGGGGCCGGGACAGGTCCTTAGGGCCCCAGCATTTT	CAWGRDRSLGPQHF
TRBV2	NA	TRBJ1-2	NA	TGTGCCAGCAGTCAAAGAAACAGGGCCGTGGGCTACACCTTC	CASSQRNRAVGYTF
TRBV7-2	NA	TRBJ1-5	few	TGTGCCAGCAGACAGGGTGGGAATCAGCCCCAGCATTTT	CASRQGGNQPQHF
TRBV7-9	TRBD2	TRBJ2-7	few	TGTGCCAGCAGCGAGGGACTAGCGGGCGAGCAGTACTTC	CASSEGLAGEQYF
TRBV5-1	TRBD1	TRBJ1-1	few	TGCGCCAGCAGCTTGGGGGACAGGGGTTTGGCTGAAGCTTTCTTT	CASSLGDRGLAEAFF
TRBV29-1	TRBD1	TRBJ2-7	NA	TGCAGCGTTGAAGAGTCTCGGGCAGGGGGATATTACGAGCAGTACTTC	CSVEESRAGGYYEQYF
TRBV30	TRBD1	TRBJ1-5	few	TGTGCCTGGAGTGTATCCGGGACAGTTGATAGCAATCAGCCCCAGCATTTT	CAWSVSGTVDSNQPQHF
TRBV30	NA	TRBJ2-7	NA	TGTGCCTGGAGTTGGGTAATGGGCAACTACGAGCAGTACTTC	CAWSWVMGNYEQYF
TRBV27	TRBD2	TRBJ2-7	few	TGTGCCAGCAGTCCCTTAGCGGGAAGCTACGAGCAGTACTTC	CASSPLAGSYEQYF
TRBV5-1	TRBD1	TRBJ2-1	few	TGCGCCAGCACCCCGGGACAGGGGCCTAATGAGCAGTTCTTC	CASTPGQGPNEQFF
TRBV30	NA	TRBJ2-3	NA	TGTGCCTGGATAAGGTCACAGAAAAGCACAGATACGCAGTATTTT	CAWIRSQKSTDTQYF
TRBV19	TRBD1	TRBJ2-3	NA	TGTGCCAGTAGCATGGGACAGGGGAGAACAGATACGCAGTATTTT	CASSMGQGRTDTQYF
TRBV9	TRBD1	TRBJ1-1	NA	TGTGCCAGCAGCGTAGCTGGACAGGGTAGCACTGAAGCTTTCTTT	CASSVAGQGSTEAFF
TRBV30	NA	TRBJ2-6	NA	TGTGCCTGGAGCCGAACAGGGTCTGGGGCCAACGTCCTGACTTTC	CAWSRTGSGANVLTF
TRBV5-6	NA	TRBJ2-1	NA	TGTGCCAGCAGCTTGATCGGGTACAATGAGCAGTTCTTC	CASSLIGYNEQFF
TRBV23-1	NA	TRBJ2-7	many	TGCGCCAGCAGTCTGTCGGGAGCGGTCTACGAGCAGTACTTC	CASSLSGAVYEQYF
TRBV5-1	NA	TRBJ2-1	NA	TGCGCCAGCAGCTTGGGCCCCATTGCGGGACCCCCGAGGAATGAGCAGTTCTTC	CASSLGPIAGPPRNEQFF
TRBV6-1	TRBD2	TRBJ2-7	few	TGTGCCAGCAGCTTCGGGACTAGCGGGAGTTACGAGCAGTACTTC	CASSFGTSGSYEQYF
TRBV9	TRBD2	TRBJ2-1	few	TGTGCCAGCAGCGTAGAAAGTGTAGCGGGAGGGGGTGAGCAGTTCTTC	CASSVESVAGGGEQFF
TRBV5-6	TRBD2	TRBJ2-6	few	TGTGCCAGCAGCTTGCGGGGGGCTGGGGCCAACGTCCTGACTTTC	CASSLRGAGANVLTF
TRBV7-3	TRBD1	TRBJ2-7	NA	TGTGCCAGCAGCTTAAAAGGGGGACAGGGGAGGTACGAGCAGTACTTC	CASSLKGGQGRYEQYF
TRBV6-1	NA	TRBJ2-1	few	TGTGCCAGCAGTCCGATCAGAGGCTCCTACAATGAGCAGTTCTTC	CASSPIRGSYNEQFF
TRBV5-6	NA	TRBJ2-5	few	TGTGCCAGCAGCTTCGGGCCCAAACGGGGGACCCAGTACTTC	CASSFGPKRGTQYF
TRBV5-1	NA	TRBJ2-2	NA	TGCGCCAGCACCACTGAGGGAAACGGGGAGCTGTTTTTT	CASTTEGNGELFF
TRBV7-6	NA	TRBJ2-7	few	TGTGCCAGCAGCTTAGCTGGGGACACCTACGAGCAGTACTTC	CASSLAGDTYEQYF
TRBV6-4	TRBD1	TRBJ2-7	NA	TGTGCCAGCAGTGCCCAACCACGGGGACAGGGAGAATACGAGCAGTACTTC	CASSAQPRGQGEYEQYF
TRBV5-1	TRBD2	TRBJ2-1	few	TGCGCCAGCAGCTTGGCCGGGACTAGCGGAGAAGAGCAGTTCTTC	CASSLAGTSGEEQFF
TRBV28	NA	TRBJ1-2	NA	TGTGCCAGCAGTTTATTGGGGGCCTCCCCTTTGGGCTACACCTTC	CASSLLGASPLGYTF
TRBV7-2	NA	TRBJ1-1	few	TGTGCCAGCAGCCGGGGTCTGATCATGAACACTGAAGCTTTCTTT	CASSRGLIMNTEAFF
TRBV7-9	TRBD2	TRBJ2-1	few	TGTGCCAGCAGCTTCCTAGCGGGAGAAGAGTTCTTC	CASSFLAGEEFF
TRBV9	TRBD1	TRBJ2-6	NA	TGTGCCAGCAGCCCCCGACAGGGGATGGCTGGGGCCAACGTCCTGACTTTC	CASSPRQGMAGANVLTF
TRBV30	NA	TRBJ1-2	NA	TGTGCCTGGAGTGTACTTAGGAGCTATGGCTACACCTTC	CAWSVLRSYGYTF
TRBV19	NA	TRBJ1-5	NA	TGTGCCAGTAGTATATGGAGAGGCGGACATCCCCATCAGCCCCAGCATTTT	CASSIWRGGHPHQPQHF
TRBV5-1	TRBD1	TRBJ2-7	NA	TGCGCCAGCACCCTAGGACAGGGGAACGAGCAGTACTTC	CASTLGQGNEQYF
TRBV5-1	NA	TRBJ2-2	NA	TGCGCCAGCAGCTTGGGGCTCGCGAACACCGGGGAGCTGTTTTTT	CASSLGLANTGELFF
TRBV18	TRBD1	TRBJ2-1	few	TGTGCCAGCTCACCACTCACGGGGACAGGGATGAATGAGCAGTTCTTC	CASSPLTGTGMNEQFF
TRBV6-6	TRBD1	TRBJ1-1	few	TGTGCCAGTACTACAGGGGGCGCATACACTGAAGCTTTCTTT	CASTTGGAYTEAFF